This TCR beta chain was observed in a study of chemoradiotherapy in HPV16-positive cancers. Overall study context: Functional T-cell assays on a couple of HPV16-positive patients' cells defined candidate HPV-specific clones and common TCR motifs. The study, taken as a whole, reports: HPV-specific T cells were functionally defined from only two HPV16-positive patients.

With regard to this clone: What it recognizes is unknown.

Profiling relied on immunoSEQ multiplex PCR, and the TCRdb table lists in-frame clones only, not all of them. The sample lists more than 20,000 clones; around 85% were seen once. The CDR3 has 18 residues. The germline gives CDR1 SGDLS, CDR2 YYNGEE. J lost 2 bases, V lost 3 bases, and 11 bases had no gene match. The chain uses TRBV9 and TRBJ2-3; 11 nucleotides match TRBD2. The sequence derives from a human donor with HPV-associated anogenital cancer. The specimen was blood, collected from a patient who underwent chemoradiotherapy. The CDR3 DNA sequence: TGTGCCAGCAGCGCCGGGTCTAGCGGGAGGCCCTTCACAGATACGCAGTATTTT. Protein product: CASSAGSSGRPFTDTQYF.